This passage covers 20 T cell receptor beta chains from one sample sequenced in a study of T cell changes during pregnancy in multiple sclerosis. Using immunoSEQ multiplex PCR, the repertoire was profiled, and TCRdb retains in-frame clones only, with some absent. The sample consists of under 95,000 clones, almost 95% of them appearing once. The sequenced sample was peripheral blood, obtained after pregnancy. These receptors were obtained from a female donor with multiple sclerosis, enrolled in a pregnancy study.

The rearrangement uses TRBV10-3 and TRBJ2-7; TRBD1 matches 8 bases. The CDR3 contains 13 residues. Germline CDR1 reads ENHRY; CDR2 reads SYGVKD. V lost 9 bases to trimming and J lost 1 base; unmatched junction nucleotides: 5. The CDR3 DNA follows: TGTGCCATTGAAAGACAGGGGTCCTACGAGCAGTACTTC. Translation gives CAIERQGSYEQYF.

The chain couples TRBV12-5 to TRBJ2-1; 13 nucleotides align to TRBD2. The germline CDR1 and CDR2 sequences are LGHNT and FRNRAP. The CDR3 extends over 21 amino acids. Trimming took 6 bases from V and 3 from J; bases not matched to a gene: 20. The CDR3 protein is CASGYYIVETSGRPSYNEQFF. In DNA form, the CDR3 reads TGTGCTAGTGGCTACTATATAGTGGAGACTAGCGGGAGGCCTAGCTACAATGAGCAGTTCTTC. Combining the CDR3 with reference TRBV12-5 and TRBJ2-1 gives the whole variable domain DARVTQTPRHKVTEMGQEVTMRCQPILGHNTVFWYRQTMMQGLELLAYFRNRAPLDDSGMPKDRFSAEMPDATLATLKIQPSEPRDSAVYFCASGYYIVETSGRPSYNEQFFGPGTRLTVL.

CDR3 in amino acids: CASIPRESTDTQYF. The CDR3 DNA reads as TGTGCCAGCATCCCACGGGAAAGCACAGATACGCAGTATTTT. The chain recombines TRBV7-8 with TRBJ2-3; tentative D call: TRBD2 (5 bases). Germline CDR1 reads SGHVS; CDR2 reads FQNEAQ. Trimming pared 7 bases from V and 0 bases from J, leaving 11 bases between. The CDR3 sequence is 14 residues long.

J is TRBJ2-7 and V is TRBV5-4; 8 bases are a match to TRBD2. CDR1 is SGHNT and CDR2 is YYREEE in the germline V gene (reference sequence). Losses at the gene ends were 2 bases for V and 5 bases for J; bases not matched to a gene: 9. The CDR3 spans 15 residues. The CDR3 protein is CASSFGGLDAHEQYF. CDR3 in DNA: TGTGCCAGCAGCTTCGGGGGACTAGACGCCCACGAGCAGTACTTC.

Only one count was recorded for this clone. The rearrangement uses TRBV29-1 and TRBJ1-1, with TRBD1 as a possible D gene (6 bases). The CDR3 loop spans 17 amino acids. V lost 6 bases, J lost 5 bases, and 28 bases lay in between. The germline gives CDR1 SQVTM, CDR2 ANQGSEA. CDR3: CSVGGQGLTGSLTEAFF. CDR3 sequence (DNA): TGCAGCGTGGGGGGGCAGGGGCTAACCGGCTCACTTACTGAAGCTTTCTTT.

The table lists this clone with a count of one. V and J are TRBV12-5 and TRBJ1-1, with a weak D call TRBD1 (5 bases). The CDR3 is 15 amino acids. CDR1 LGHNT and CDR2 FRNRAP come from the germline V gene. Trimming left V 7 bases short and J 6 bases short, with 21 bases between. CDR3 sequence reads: CASAWGRGREAEAFF. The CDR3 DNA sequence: TGTGCTAGTGCGTGGGGGAGGGGAAGGGAAGCTGAAGCTTTCTTT. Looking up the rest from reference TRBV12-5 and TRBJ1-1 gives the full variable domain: DARVTQTPRHKVTEMGQEVTMRCQPILGHNTVFWYRQTMMQGLELLAYFRNRAPLDDSGMPKDRFSAEMPDATLATLKIQPSEPRDSAVYFCASAWGRGREAEAFFGQGTRLTVV.

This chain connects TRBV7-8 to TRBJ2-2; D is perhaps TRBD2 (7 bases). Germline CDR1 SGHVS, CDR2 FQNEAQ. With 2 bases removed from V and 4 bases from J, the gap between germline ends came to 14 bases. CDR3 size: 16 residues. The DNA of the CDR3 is TGTGCCAGCAGCTTATATACGGGGGGCCCCACCGGGGAGCTGTTTTTT. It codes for CASSLYTGGPTGELFF.

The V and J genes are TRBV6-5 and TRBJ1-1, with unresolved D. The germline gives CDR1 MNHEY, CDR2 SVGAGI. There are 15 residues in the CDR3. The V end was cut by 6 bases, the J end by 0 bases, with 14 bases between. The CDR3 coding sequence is TGTGCCAGCAGCCTATCGATACTCATGAACACTGAAGCTTTCTTT. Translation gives CASSLSILMNTEAFF.

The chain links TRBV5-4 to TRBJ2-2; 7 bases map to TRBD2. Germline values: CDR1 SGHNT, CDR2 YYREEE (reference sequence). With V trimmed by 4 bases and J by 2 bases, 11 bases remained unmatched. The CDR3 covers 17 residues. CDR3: CASSPRGGAGNTGELFF. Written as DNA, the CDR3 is TGTGCCAGCAGCCCGCGGGGAGGAGCGGGAAACACCGGGGAGCTGTTTTTT.

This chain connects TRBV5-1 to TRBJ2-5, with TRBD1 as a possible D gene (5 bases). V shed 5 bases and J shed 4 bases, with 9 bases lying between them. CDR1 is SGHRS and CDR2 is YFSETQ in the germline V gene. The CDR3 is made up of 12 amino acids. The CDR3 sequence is CASRPDRETQYF. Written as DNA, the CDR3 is TGCGCCAGCAGACCCGACAGAGAGACCCAGTACTTC.

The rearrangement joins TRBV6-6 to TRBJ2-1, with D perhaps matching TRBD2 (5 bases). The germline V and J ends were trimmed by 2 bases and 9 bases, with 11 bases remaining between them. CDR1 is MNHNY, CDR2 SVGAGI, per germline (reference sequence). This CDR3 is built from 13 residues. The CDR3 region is CASSYGWESEQFF. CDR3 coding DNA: TGTGCCAGCAGTTACGGGTGGGAGAGTGAGCAGTTCTTC.

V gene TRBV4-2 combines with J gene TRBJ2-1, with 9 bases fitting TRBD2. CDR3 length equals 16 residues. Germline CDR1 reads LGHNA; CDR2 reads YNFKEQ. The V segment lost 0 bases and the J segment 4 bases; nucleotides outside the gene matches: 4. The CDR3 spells CASSQDRTSVYNEQFF. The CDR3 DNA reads TGTGCCAGCAGCCAAGATCGGACTAGCGTTTACAATGAGCAGTTCTTC.

CDR3 residues: CASSLWGGSTDTQYF. The CDR3 DNA follows: TGTGCCAGCAGCCTGTGGGGGGGCAGCACAGATACGCAGTATTTT. The chain employs TRBV5-6 and TRBJ2-3, with D possibly TRBD2 on 7 matching bases. This CDR3 has 15 residues. Germline CDR1 and CDR2: SGHDT and YYEEEE. The V and J ends lost 4 bases and 0 bases respectively, with 12 bases between them.

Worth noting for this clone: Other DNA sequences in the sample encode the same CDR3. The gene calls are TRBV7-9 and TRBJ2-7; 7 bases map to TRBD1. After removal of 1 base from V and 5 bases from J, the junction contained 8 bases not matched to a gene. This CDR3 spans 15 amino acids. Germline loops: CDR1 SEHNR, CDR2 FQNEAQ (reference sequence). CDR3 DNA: TGTGCCAGCAGCTTAGGACAGGGAGCCCGCGACGAGCAGTACTTC. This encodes CASSLGQGARDEQYF.

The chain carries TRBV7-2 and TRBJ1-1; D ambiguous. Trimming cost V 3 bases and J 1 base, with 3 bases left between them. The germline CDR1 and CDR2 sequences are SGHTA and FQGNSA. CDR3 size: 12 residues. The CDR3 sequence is CASSFSNTEAFF. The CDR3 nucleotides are TGTGCCAGCAGCTTCTCGAACACTGAAGCTTTCTTT.

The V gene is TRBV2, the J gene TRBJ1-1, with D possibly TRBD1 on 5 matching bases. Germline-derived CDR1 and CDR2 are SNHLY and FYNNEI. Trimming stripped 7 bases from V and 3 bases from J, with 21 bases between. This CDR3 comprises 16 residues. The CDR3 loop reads CASKNRIIGNHTEAFF. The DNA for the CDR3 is TGTGCCAGCAAAAACAGGATTATTGGGAACCACACTGAAGCTTTCTTT.

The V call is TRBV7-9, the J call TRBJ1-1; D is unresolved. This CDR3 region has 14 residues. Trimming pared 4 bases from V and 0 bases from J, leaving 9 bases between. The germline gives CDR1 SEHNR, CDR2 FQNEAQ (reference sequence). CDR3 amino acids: CASSSTALNTEAFF. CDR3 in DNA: TGTGCCAGCAGCTCTACAGCTTTGAACACTGAAGCTTTCTTT.

Here the CDR3 DNA reads TGTGCCAGCAGTGGAGACAGGGTAGCCAATCAGCCCCAGCATTTT. It codes for CASSGDRVANQPQHF. The chain has TRBV6-1 and TRBJ1-5; 7 nucleotides agree with TRBD1. The CDR3 spans 15 residues. J lost 3 bases, V lost 4 bases, and 6 bases had no gene match. CDR1 is MNHNS and CDR2 is SASEGT in the germline V gene.

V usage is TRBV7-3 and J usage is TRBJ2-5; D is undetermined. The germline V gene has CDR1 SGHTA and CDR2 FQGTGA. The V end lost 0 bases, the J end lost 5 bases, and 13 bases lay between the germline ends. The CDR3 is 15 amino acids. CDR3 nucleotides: TGTGCCAGCAGCTTAACGGGCCTGGCCCTGGAGACCCAGTACTTC. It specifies CASSLTGLALETQYF.

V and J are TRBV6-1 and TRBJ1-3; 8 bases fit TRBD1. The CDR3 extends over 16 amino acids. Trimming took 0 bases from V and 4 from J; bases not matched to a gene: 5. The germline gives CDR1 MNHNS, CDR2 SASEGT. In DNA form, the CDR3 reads TGTGCCAGCAGTGAAGCATCAGGGGGCAAGGGAAACACCATATATTTT. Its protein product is CASSEASGGKGNTIYF.